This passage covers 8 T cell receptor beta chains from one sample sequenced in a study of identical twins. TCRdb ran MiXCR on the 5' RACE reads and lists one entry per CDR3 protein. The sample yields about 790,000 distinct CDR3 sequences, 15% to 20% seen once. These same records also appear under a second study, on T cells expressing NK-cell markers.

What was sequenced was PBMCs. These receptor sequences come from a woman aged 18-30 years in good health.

CDR3 sequence reads: CASSSGWQDLLAKNIQYF. In nucleotides, the CDR3 is TGTGCCAGCAGCTCCGGGTGGCAGGACTTACTAGCCAAAAACATTCAGTACTTC. The chain is built from TRBV5-5 and TRBJ2-4; possibly TRBD2 for D (5 bases). Per germline, CDR1 SGHKS and CDR2 YYEKEE (reference sequence). V lost 3 bases, J lost 0 bases, and 19 bases lay in between. The CDR3 extends over 18 amino acids.

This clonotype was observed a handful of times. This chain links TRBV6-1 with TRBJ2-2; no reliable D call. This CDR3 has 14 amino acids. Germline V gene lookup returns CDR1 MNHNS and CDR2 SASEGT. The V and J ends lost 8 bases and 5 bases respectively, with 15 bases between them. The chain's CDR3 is CASGSIIGTGELFF. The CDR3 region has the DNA TGTGCCAGCGGGTCCATTATAGGGACCGGGGAGCTGTTTTTT.

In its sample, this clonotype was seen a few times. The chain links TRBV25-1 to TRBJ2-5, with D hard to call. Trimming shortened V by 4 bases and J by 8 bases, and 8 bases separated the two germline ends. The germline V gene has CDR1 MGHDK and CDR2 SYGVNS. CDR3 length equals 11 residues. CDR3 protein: CASSAKSTQYF. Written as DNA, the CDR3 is TGTGCCAGCAGTGCAAAAAGTACCCAGTACTTC.

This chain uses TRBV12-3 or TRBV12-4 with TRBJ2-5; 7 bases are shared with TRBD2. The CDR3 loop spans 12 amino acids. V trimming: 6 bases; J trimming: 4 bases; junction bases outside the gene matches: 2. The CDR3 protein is CASRSSGETQYF. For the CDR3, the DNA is TGTGCCAGCAGGTCTAGCGGAGAGACCCAGTACTTC.

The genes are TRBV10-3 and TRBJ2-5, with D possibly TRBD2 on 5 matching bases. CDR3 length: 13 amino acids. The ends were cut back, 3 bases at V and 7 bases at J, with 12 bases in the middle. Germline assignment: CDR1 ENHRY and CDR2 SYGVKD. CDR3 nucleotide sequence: TGTGCCATCAGTGATTATGGCCGGGGGACCCAGTACTTC. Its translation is CAISDYGRGTQYF.

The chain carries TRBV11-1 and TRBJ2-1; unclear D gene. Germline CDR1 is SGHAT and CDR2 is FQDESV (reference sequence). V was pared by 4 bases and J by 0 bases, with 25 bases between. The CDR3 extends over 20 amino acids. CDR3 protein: CASSSPLGKGTLSSYNEQFF. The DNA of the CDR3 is TGTGCCAGCAGCTCCCCCCTGGGGAAGGGCACCCTAAGCTCCTACAATGAGCAGTTCTTC. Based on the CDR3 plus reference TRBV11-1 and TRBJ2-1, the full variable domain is EAEVAQSPRYKITEKSQAVAFWCDPISGHATLYWYRQILGQGPELLVQFQDESVVDDSQLPKDRFSAERLKGVDSTLKIQPAELGDSAMYLCASSSPLGKGTLSSYNEQFFGPGTRLTVL.

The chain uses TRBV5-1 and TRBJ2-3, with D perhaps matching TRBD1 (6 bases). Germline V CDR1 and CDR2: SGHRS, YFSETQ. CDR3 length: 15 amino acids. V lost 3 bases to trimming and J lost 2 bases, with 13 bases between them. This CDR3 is CASSYHGQFTDTQYF. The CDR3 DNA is TGCGCCAGCAGCTACCACGGACAGTTCACAGATACGCAGTATTTT.

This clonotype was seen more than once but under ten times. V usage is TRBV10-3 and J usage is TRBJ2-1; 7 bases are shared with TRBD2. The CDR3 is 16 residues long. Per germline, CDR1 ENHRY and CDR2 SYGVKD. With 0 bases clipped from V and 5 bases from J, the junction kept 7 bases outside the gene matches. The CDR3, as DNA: TGTGCCATCAGTGAGTCTGGGCGGGAGTTACACAATGAGCAGTTCTTC. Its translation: CAISESGRELHNEQFF.